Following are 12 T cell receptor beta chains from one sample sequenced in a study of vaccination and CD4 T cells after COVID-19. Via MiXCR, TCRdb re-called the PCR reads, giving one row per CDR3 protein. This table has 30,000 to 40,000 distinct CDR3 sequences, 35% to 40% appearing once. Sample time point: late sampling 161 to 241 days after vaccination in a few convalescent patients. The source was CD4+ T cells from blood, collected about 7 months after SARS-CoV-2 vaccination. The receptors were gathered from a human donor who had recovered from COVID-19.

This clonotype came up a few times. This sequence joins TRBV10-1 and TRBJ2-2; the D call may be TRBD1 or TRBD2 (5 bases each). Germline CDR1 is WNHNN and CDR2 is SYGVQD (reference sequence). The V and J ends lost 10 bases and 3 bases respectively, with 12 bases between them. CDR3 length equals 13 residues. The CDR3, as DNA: TGCGCCACCTGGGACGGAGACACCGGGGAGCTGTTTTTT. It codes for CATWDGDTGELFF.

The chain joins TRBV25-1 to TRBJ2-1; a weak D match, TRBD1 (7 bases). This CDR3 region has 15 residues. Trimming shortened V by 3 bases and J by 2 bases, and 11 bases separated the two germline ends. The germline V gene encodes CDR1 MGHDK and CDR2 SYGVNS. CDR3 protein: CASSERDSPYNEQFF. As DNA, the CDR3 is TGTGCCAGCAGTGAGCGGGACAGTCCCTACAATGAGCAGTTCTTC.

The CDR3 coding sequence is TGTGCCAGTAAAGTGAGTGGGCAGGGATATGAAGCTTTCTTT. As protein: CASKVSGQGYEAFF. The chain is built from TRBV19 and TRBJ1-1; a weak D match, TRBD1 (5 bases). The CDR3 has 14 residues. V lost 7 bases to trimming and J lost 7 bases, with 19 bases between them. Germline V gene data show CDR1 as LNHDA and CDR2 as SQIVND (reference sequence).

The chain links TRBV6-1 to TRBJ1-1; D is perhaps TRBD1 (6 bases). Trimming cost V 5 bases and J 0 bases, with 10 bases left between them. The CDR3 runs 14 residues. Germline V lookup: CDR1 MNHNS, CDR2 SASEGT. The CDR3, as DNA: TGTGCCAGCAGTCAACAGGGAGTGAACACTGAAGCTTTCTTT. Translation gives CASSQQGVNTEAFF.

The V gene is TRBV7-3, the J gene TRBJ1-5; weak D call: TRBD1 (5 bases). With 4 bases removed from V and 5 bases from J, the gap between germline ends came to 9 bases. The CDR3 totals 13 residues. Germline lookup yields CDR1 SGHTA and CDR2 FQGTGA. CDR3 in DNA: TGTGCCAGCAGCTCATCCAGGGATCAGCCCCAGCATTTT. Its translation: CASSSSRDQPQHF.

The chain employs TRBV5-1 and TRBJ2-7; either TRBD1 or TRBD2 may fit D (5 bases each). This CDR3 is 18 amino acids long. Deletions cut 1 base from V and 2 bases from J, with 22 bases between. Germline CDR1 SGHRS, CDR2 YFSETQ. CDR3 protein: CASSLPAIRESGAYEQYF. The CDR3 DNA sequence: TGCGCCAGCAGCTTGCCCGCGATCAGGGAGTCCGGGGCCTACGAGCAGTACTTC.

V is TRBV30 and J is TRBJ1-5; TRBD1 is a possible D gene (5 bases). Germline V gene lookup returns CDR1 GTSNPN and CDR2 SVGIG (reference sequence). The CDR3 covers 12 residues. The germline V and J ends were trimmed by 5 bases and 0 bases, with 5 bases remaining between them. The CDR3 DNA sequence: TGTGCCTGGGACAGTAGCAATCAGCCCCAGCATTTT. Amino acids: CAWDSSNQPQHF.

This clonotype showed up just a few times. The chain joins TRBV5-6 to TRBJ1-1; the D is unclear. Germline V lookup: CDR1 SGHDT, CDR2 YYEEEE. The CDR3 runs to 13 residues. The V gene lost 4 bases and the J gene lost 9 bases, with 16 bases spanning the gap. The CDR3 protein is CASSPPSDGKAFF. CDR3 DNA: TGTGCCAGCAGCCCCCCATCAGATGGGAAAGCTTTCTTT.

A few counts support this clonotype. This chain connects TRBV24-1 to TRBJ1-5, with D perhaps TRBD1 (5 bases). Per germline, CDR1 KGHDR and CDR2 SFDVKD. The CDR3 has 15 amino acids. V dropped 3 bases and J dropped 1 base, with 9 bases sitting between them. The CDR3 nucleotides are TGTGCCACCAGTGATGGGGGATACAGCAATCAGCCCCAGCATTTT. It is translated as CATSDGGYSNQPQHF.

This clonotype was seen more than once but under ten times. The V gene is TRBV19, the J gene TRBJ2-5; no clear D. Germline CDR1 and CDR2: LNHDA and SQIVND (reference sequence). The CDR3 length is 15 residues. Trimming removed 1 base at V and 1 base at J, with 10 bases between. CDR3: CASSIGYYFQETQYF. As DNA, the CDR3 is TGTGCCAGTAGTATAGGTTACTATTTCCAAGAGACCCAGTACTTC.

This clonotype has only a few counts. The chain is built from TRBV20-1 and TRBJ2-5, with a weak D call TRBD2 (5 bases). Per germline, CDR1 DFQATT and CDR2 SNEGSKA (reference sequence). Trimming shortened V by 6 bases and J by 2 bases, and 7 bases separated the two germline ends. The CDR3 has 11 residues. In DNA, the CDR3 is TGCAGTGCCCGACTACAAGAGACCCAGTACTTC. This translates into CSARLQETQYF.

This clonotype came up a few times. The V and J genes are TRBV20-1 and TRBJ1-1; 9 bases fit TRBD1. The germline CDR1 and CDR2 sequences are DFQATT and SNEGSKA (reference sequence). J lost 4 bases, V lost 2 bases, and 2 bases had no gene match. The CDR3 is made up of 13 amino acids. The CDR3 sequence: CSARLTGGTEAFF. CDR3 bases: TGCAGTGCTAGACTGACAGGGGGCACTGAAGCTTTCTTT.